This entry describes one T cell receptor (beta chain). No antigen is known for it. The sample originates from a study of T cells expressing NK-cell markers. Study information: According to the study, TCR beta repertoires originated from sorted CD3+CD56+NKG2C+, CD3+CD56+NKG2C- and CD3+CD56-NKG2C+ T cells. Among eight sequenced donors, seven carried HCMV seropositivity while one was seronegative.

The CDR3 has 14 residues. CDR1 and CDR2 from the germline V gene are LGHNA and YSLEER. Findings of the study overall: The study found dominant NKG2C+ clonotypes at about 1.0-7.5% of CD8+ T cells in six donors.

In generating TCR beta cDNA, 5'RACE template switching with UMIs was used. TCRdb re-called the 5' RACE reads and shows each CDR3 protein once, DNA omitted. Its table records 90,000 to 130,000 distinct CDR3 sequences. The sequencing sample was made of blood T cells: a sorted CD56 or NKG2C T cell subset, CD4+ or CD8+ T cells, or bulk PBMC T cells (not recorded which). This receptor was taken from a woman between 18 and 75 years old in good health. The genes are TRBV4-3 and TRBJ2-1; with no DNA, the TCRdb D assignment of TRBD1 cannot be verified. CDR3 loop: CASSQTGTINEQFF.